The source of this T cell receptor (beta chain) is a study of beta chain features in type 1 diabetes. Study observations and caveats: With patients and controls alike, PCR might favor shorter templates to an equal degree. For Type 1 diabetes patients, all four CD4+ subsets carried TCRB CDR3s that were moderately but significantly shorter.

Isolation of CD4+ naive, central memory, regulatory and stem cell-like memory cells was achieved by sorting via CD45RO/CCR7/CD25/CD127/CD95/CD27. About this clone itself: Its matching antigen is unknown.

Reverse transcribing all isolated RNA meant expressed TCRB transcripts were sequenced. Libraries were prepared by immunoSEQ multiplex PCR; TCRdb keeps only in-frame clonotypes and omits some of them. The table records around 250,000 clones, 11% to 15% of them present only once. Material: naive CD4+ T cells from blood. This receptor was taken from a man aged 30 to 45 with type 1 diabetes.

The CDR3 DNA is TGTGCCAGCAGCACCGGGACTAGCGGGGGGGCCGGTGCAGATACGCAGTATTTT. Protein: CASSTGTSGGAGADTQYF. The chain carries TRBV7-9 and TRBJ2-3, with 16 bases fitting TRBD2. The CDR3 sequence is 18 residues long. Germline lookup yields CDR1 SEHNR and CDR2 FQNEAQ (reference sequence). The V segment lost 5 bases and the J segment 4 bases; nucleotides outside the gene matches: 9.